One sample yielded the 27 T cell receptor beta chains listed below, sequenced in a study of identical twins. TCRdb analysed the 5' RACE reads with MiXCR anew, one entry per CDR3 protein. The profile shows roughly 18,000 distinct CDR3 sequences, about two thirds of them singletons. Input material: memory (CD45RO+) T cells sorted from blood. The receptors originated from a woman younger than 35 in good health. This table probably holds off-target reads from a library built for another chain.

The chain uses TRBV6-2 or TRBV6-3 and TRBJ2-3, with 7 positions matching TRBD2. The germline CDR1 and CDR2 sequences are MNHEY and SVGEGT. The CDR3 covers 14 residues. V dropped 5 bases and J dropped 1; count of bases not matched to a gene: 3. The CDR3 DNA reads TGTGCCAGCAGTCGTAGCGGGCGCACAGATACGCAGTATTTT. This translates into CASSRSGRTDTQYF.

J is TRBJ2-2 and V is TRBV29-1; D perhaps matches TRBD1 (6 bases). From germline, CDR1 is SQVTM and CDR2 ANQGSEA. This CDR3 contains 15 residues. Trimming left V 6 bases short and J 0 bases short, with 14 bases between. In nucleotides, the CDR3 is TGCAGCGTAAGGACAGACGACACGAACACCGGGGAGCTGTTTTTT. It yields the protein CSVRTDDTNTGELFF.

CDR3 DNA sequence: TGTGCCAGCAGTGAGGATTACCCCCGACTAGCTGGTGCAGATACGCAGTATTTT. Residues: CASSEDYPRLAGADTQYF. The V call is TRBV25-1, the J call TRBJ2-3; 7 bases align to TRBD2. V shed 3 bases, J shed 4 bases, and the junction held 16 bases outside the gene matches. CDR3 length: 18 residues. Per germline, CDR1 MGHDK and CDR2 SYGVNS. The full variable domain, rest sourced from reference TRBV25-1 and TRBJ2-3, is EADIYQTPRYLVIGTGKKITLECSQTMGHDKMYWYQQDPGMELHLIHYSYGVNSTEKGDLSSESTVSRIRTEHFPLTLESARPSHTSQYLCASSEDYPRLAGADTQYFGPGTRLTVL.

This clonotype was seen a few times. V and J are TRBV29-1 and TRBJ2-1, with 9 positions matching TRBD1. V shed 7 bases and J 2 bases; nucleotides not matched to a gene: 6. The CDR3 runs to 14 residues. Germline V lookup: CDR1 SQVTM, CDR2 ANQGSEA. As DNA, the CDR3 is TGCAGCGCTGAGCGGGACAGGGCCTACAATGAGCAGTTCTTC. Protein: CSAERDRAYNEQFF.

This clonotype was recorded once. J is TRBJ1-2 and V is TRBV5-1, with a possible D match to TRBD1 (5 bases). In germline, CDR1 is SGHRS, CDR2 YFSETQ. Trimming stripped 1 base from V and 6 bases from J, with 10 bases between. The CDR3 contains 13 residues. In DNA form, the CDR3 reads TGCGCCAGCAGCTTGCCAGGGAGCGATGGCTACACCTTC. Its protein product is CASSLPGSDGYTF.

CDR3 coding DNA: TGTGCCAGCAGCTCAGCGGGAAGCTTCGCAGATACGCAGTATTTT. Amino acids: CASSSAGSFADTQYF. The V gene is TRBV7-9, the J gene TRBJ2-3; 7 nucleotides line up with TRBD2. V dropped 4 bases and J dropped 4; count of bases not matched to a gene: 8. The CDR3 has 15 amino acids. From germline, CDR1 is SEHNR and CDR2 FQNEAQ (reference sequence).

The J gene is TRBJ2-3, the V gene TRBV28, with D unclear. The CDR3 has 14 residues. V lost 1 base and J 1 base, leaving 6 bases between the germline ends. Germline CDR1 is MDHEN and CDR2 is SYDVKM. The CDR3 region has the DNA TGTGCCAGCAGTTTATTACAGCGCACAGATACGCAGTATTTT. Protein product: CASSLLQRTDTQYF.

The chain employs TRBV7-9 and TRBJ1-1; D gene uncertain. V lost 7 bases to trimming and J lost 2 bases, with 5 bases between them. This CDR3 spans 11 amino acids. Germline V CDR1 and CDR2: SEHNR, FQNEAQ (reference sequence). The CDR3 here is CASTANTEAFF. The CDR3 region has the DNA TGTGCCAGCACAGCAAACACTGAAGCTTTCTTT. The variable domain in full, with the rest retrieved from reference TRBV7-9 and TRBJ1-1, is DTGVSQNPRHKITKRGQNVTFRCDPISEHNRLYWYRQTLGQGPEFLTYFQNEAQLEKSRLLSDRFSAERPKGSFSTLEIQRTEQGDSAMYLCASTANTEAFFGQGTRLTVV.

Only a few counts were recorded for this clonotype. The CDR3 region has the DNA TGTGCCAGCAGCTTAGGACGGGAGAATTCACCCCTCCACTTT. Its translation: CASSLGRENSPLHF. The chain combines TRBV7-9 with TRBJ1-6; D unresolved. The CDR3 length is 14 residues. Germline-derived CDR1 and CDR2 are SEHNR and FQNEAQ (reference sequence). The germline V and J ends were trimmed by 1 base and 7 bases, with 8 bases remaining between them.

V and J are TRBV7-6 and TRBJ2-2; D is uncertain. Trimming shortened V by 5 bases and J by 8 bases, and 12 bases separated the two germline ends. CDR1 and CDR2 (germline): SGHVS, FNYEAQ. The CDR3 is made up of 13 amino acids. The CDR3 DNA is TGTGCCAGCAGCCCCTGGGTCCGGGGGGAGCTGTTTTTT. Translation: CASSPWVRGELFF.

This chain connects TRBV3-1 to TRBJ2-3; D ambiguous. Per the germline V gene, CDR1 is LGHDT and CDR2 is YNNKEL (reference sequence). The CDR3 runs 12 residues. Trimming left V 6 bases short and J 0 bases short, with 4 bases between. DNA of the CDR3: TGTGCCAGCAGGATGAGCACAGATACGCAGTATTTT. Residues: CASRMSTDTQYF.

The V call is TRBV27, the J call TRBJ2-1; D may be TRBD1 or TRBD2 (5 bases each). The CDR3 runs 14 residues. The V gene lost 4 bases and the J gene lost 8 bases, with 15 bases spanning the gap. Per germline, CDR1 MNHEY and CDR2 SMNVEV (reference sequence). CDR3 sequence: CASSWDLGSDEQFF. CDR3 DNA sequence: TGTGCCAGCAGTTGGGACCTAGGGAGCGATGAGCAGTTCTTC.

CDR3 nucleotides: TGTGCCAGCAGCTTAGAGTACAGGGGAACTGAAGCTTTCTTT. It specifies CASSLEYRGTEAFF. V usage is TRBV7-2 and J usage is TRBJ1-1; 7 nucleotides match TRBD1. With V trimmed by 1 base and J by 5 bases, 4 bases remained unmatched. CDR1 SGHTA and CDR2 FQGNSA come from the germline V gene. CDR3 length: 14 amino acids.

This sequence joins TRBV28 and TRBJ2-7; 7 positions match TRBD2. The J segment lost 0 bases and the V segment lost 5 bases, leaving 7 bases of the junction unmatched. The germline V gene has CDR1 MDHEN and CDR2 SYDVKM. The CDR3 is 15 residues long. The CDR3 coding sequence is TGTGCCAGCAGTCTCAAGGGAGGGGTCTCCTACGAGCAGTACTTC. Its protein product is CASSLKGGVSYEQYF.

The chain carries TRBV11-1 and TRBJ2-7; D may be TRBD1 (5 bases). CDR1 is SGHAT and CDR2 is FQDESV in the germline V gene (reference sequence). The CDR3 contains 12 residues. Trimming cost V 6 bases and J 6 bases, with 12 bases left between them. The CDR3 is CASSQTQGEQYF. The CDR3 bases are TGTGCCAGCAGTCAAACTCAGGGCGAGCAGTACTTC.

V usage is TRBV6-2 or TRBV6-3 and J usage is TRBJ2-2, with D unclear. V lost 5 bases, J lost 4 bases, and 11 bases lay in between. The CDR3 covers 14 residues. Germline V lookup: CDR1 MNHEY, CDR2 SVGEGT. The chain's CDR3 is CASSREVFTGELFF. CDR3 DNA: TGTGCCAGCAGTCGAGAAGTGTTCACCGGGGAGCTGTTTTTT.

This chain uses TRBV2 with TRBJ2-1, with D possibly being TRBD1 or TRBD2 (5 bases each). CDR1 is SNHLY, CDR2 FYNNEI, per germline. The CDR3 loop spans 16 amino acids. The V gene lost 5 bases and the J gene lost 2 bases, with 16 bases spanning the gap. The CDR3 loop is CASSSTGGWAYNEQFF. The CDR3 DNA sequence: TGTGCCAGCAGTTCGACTGGGGGATGGGCCTACAATGAGCAGTTCTTC.

J is TRBJ2-2 and V is TRBV7-2; maybe TRBD2 (5 bases). Looked up from germline, CDR1 is SGHTA and CDR2 is FQGNSA. The ends were cut back, 2 bases at V and 0 bases at J, with 10 bases in the middle. CDR3 length: 16 residues. The CDR3 sequence: CASSLRRVANTGELFF. The CDR3, as DNA: TGTGCCAGCAGCTTAAGGCGGGTAGCGAACACCGGGGAGCTGTTTTTT.

The chain recombines TRBV18 with TRBJ2-7; D is unclear. Germline loops: CDR1 KGHSH, CDR2 LQKENI. This CDR3 has 16 residues. V shed 3 bases and J shed 1 base, with 16 bases lying between them. The CDR3 DNA follows: TGTGCCAGCTCACCTTATCAACCCGGGCTATCCTACGAGCAGTACTTC. It encodes CASSPYQPGLSYEQYF.

The genes are TRBV20-1 and TRBJ1-2, with D unclear. Germline CDR1 DFQATT, CDR2 SNEGSKA (reference sequence). Trimming cost V 4 bases and J 9 bases, with 12 bases left between them. This CDR3 comprises 11 residues. The DNA of the CDR3 is TGCAGTGCTAATAAGGACGTGCGCTACACCTTC. It yields the protein CSANKDVRYTF.

This clonotype was recorded a few times. The chain recombines TRBV5-8 with TRBJ2-7; maybe TRBD1 (6 bases). CDR1 and CDR2 from the germline V gene are SGHTS and YDEGEE. The ends were cut back, 1 base at V and 9 bases at J, with 26 bases in the middle. This CDR3 comprises 17 residues. This chain's CDR3 is CASSLRPGTRDLTRQYF. DNA of the CDR3: TGTGCCAGCAGCTTGCGTCCCGGGACAAGGGATCTGACGAGGCAGTACTTC.

The chain recombines TRBV7-2 with TRBJ2-1, with D possibly matching TRBD1 (6 bases). CDR1 and CDR2 (germline): SGHTA, FQGNSA. The CDR3 consists of 14 residues. V lost 3 bases and J lost 8, with 14 bases in between. The CDR3 reads CASSLQGPGYEQFF. CDR3 DNA sequence: TGTGCCAGCAGCTTGCAGGGGCCTGGGTATGAGCAGTTCTTC.

This chain links TRBV28 with TRBJ1-3, with D hard to call. Germline V lookup: CDR1 MDHEN, CDR2 SYDVKM. The V end lost 1 base, the J end lost 4 bases, and 11 bases lay between the germline ends. The CDR3 totals 15 residues. DNA for the CDR3: TGTGCCAGCAGTTTATCCGGGGTAGGAGGAAACACCATATATTTT. Its translation: CASSLSGVGGNTIYF.

This rearrangement joins TRBV24-1 to TRBJ2-2; D is unclear. The CDR3 spans 15 residues. The V gene lost 5 bases and the J gene lost 5 bases, with 14 bases spanning the gap. Germline values: CDR1 KGHDR, CDR2 SFDVKD. DNA for the CDR3: TGTGCCACCAGTGGTACCTCACAGCGAACCGGGGAGCTGTTTTTT. Amino acid sequence: CATSGTSQRTGELFF.

This chain uses TRBV7-6 with TRBJ2-2; weak D call: TRBD2 (5 bases). The CDR3 consists of 16 residues. The germline V and J ends were trimmed by 2 bases and 6 bases, with 16 bases remaining between them. The V gene's germline CDR1 is SGHVS and CDR2 FNYEAQ. The CDR3 protein is CASSLTREGRAGELFF. The CDR3 coding sequence is TGTGCCAGCAGCTTAACCCGGGAAGGGCGCGCCGGGGAGCTGTTTTTT. Supplemented by reference TRBV7-6 and TRBJ2-2, the full variable domain reads GAGVSQSPRYKVTKRGQDVALRCDPISGHVSLYWYRQALGQGPEFLTYFNYEAQQDKSGLPNDRFSAERPEGSISTLTIQRTEQRDSAMYRCASSLTREGRAGELFFGEGSRLTVL.

This rearrangement joins TRBV12-3 or TRBV12-4 to TRBJ2-1; D call uncertain. Deletions cut 1 base from V and 7 bases from J, with 11 bases between. CDR3 length: 14 amino acids. The CDR3 sequence is CASSLESVRNEQFF. The CDR3 region has the DNA TGTGCCAGCAGTTTAGAATCCGTACGAAATGAGCAGTTCTTC.

This clonotype was seen just once. CDR3 DNA: TGTGCCAGCTCACCACCACTAGACAGTCCCGTCCTTTACGAGCAGTACTTC. This gives the protein CASSPPLDSPVLYEQYF. This sequence joins TRBV18 and TRBJ2-7; D tentatively reads TRBD1 or TRBD2 (5 bases each). The germline CDR1 and CDR2 sequences are KGHSH and LQKENI. This CDR3 is built from 17 residues. The V and J ends lost 0 bases and 4 bases respectively, with 19 bases between them.